These 11 T cell receptor beta chains originate from one sample sequenced in a study of T cells in women clearing cervical HPV infection. Sequencing was performed with immunoSEQ multiplex PCR; in TCRdb, only in-frame clones are kept and a portion is missing. This table holds about 35,000 clones. Sequenced material: blood buffy coat. The receptors stem from a woman aged 18 to 75 with a cervical HPV16 infection that either progressed to CIN3+ or cleared (not recorded which).

A word on this clone: Read coverage stops 3 residues before the CDR3 terminus; the germline J gene supplies the remainder. The chain combines TRBV18 with TRBJ2-7; 11 nucleotides align to TRBD1. The length of the CDR3 is 15 residues. The ends lost 6 bases at V and 5 bases at J; junction bases unmatched: 9. Germline V gene lookup returns CDR1 KGHSH and CDR2 LQKENI. CDR3 sequence reads: CASSPGTGGRDEQYF. The sequenced CDR3 bases are TGTGCCAGCTCCCCCGGGACAGGGGGAAGGGACGAG.

Remarks on this clone: The read stops 3 residues short of the end of the CDR3; the missing end is completed from the germline J gene. The chain combines TRBV11-3 with TRBJ2-7; 8 nucleotides align to TRBD2. Germline CDR1 is SGHNT and CDR2 is YENEEA. Losses at the gene ends were 5 bases for V and 3 bases for J; bases not matched to a gene: 9. The CDR3 is 15 amino acids. The CDR3 reads CASSPETSASYEQYF. The sequenced CDR3 bases are TGTGCCAGCAGCCCCGAGACTAGCGCGAGCTACGAG.

To note about this clone: Sequencing ends 3 residues short of the CDR3 end; the germline J gene provides the rest. The V call is TRBV7-6, the J call TRBJ1-6; D may be TRBD1 (5 bases). The CDR3 is made up of 15 amino acids. Trimming removed 5 bases at V and 7 bases at J, with 15 bases between. Germline V lookup: CDR1 SGHVS, CDR2 FNYEAQ. Partial CDR3 DNA: TGTGCCAGCAGCCCGGACATGGGCTCGAATTCACCC. It encodes CASSPDMGSNSP. The entire CDR3 protein reads CASSPDMGSNSPLHF.

Details on this clone: The CDR3 end falls 3 residues outside the read, so it is completed with the germline J gene. The chain couples TRBV20-1 to TRBJ2-2; the match to TRBD2 covers 8 bases. V lost 6 bases and J lost 9; bases outside the gene matches: 12. Germline-derived CDR1 and CDR2 are DFQATT and SNEGSKA (reference sequence). There are 14 residues in the CDR3. The CDR3 sequence is CSAISGTGSRELFF. Partial CDR3 DNA: TGCAGTGCCATTAGCGGGACGGGTTCCCGGGAG.

The CDR3 DNA, read in part, is TGTGCCAGCAGTCCAACAGGGGGGGAGTACAATGAG. Protein product: CASSPTGGEYNE. The CDR3 in full is CASSPTGGEYNEQFF. The chain combines TRBV7-9 with TRBJ2-1, with D possibly being TRBD1 (8 bases). The read terminates 3 residues ahead of where the CDR3 ends, so the germline J gene completes it. Looked up from germline, CDR1 is SEHNR and CDR2 is FQNEAQ (reference sequence). The CDR3 extends over 15 amino acids. The V end was cut by 6 bases, the J end by 4 bases, with 16 bases between.

For this clone: The read is 3 residues too short to cover the CDR3 end, so that end is filled in from the germline J gene. V usage is TRBV7-9 and J usage is TRBJ1-2; D gene uncertain. Per germline, CDR1 SEHNR and CDR2 FQNEAQ (reference sequence). This CDR3 comprises 13 residues. CDR3 bases read: TGTGCCAGCAGCTTAGCACTATACAATGAC. This sequence encodes CASSLALYND. The entire CDR3 sequence reads CASSLALYNDYTF.

With respect to this clone: The CDR3 end lies 3 residues beyond the end of the read and is filled in from the germline J gene. The chain uses TRBV5-6 and TRBJ2-7; D remains ambiguous. The V gene lost 3 bases and the J gene lost 4 bases, with 14 bases spanning the gap. The CDR3 runs to 14 residues. Germline V gene sequence: CDR1 SGHDT, CDR2 YYEEEE. This CDR3 is CASSYSGTRYEQYF. Incomplete CDR3 DNA: TGTGCCAGCAGCTACTCGGGTACACGATACGAG.

Regarding this clone: The read is 3 residues too short to cover the CDR3 end, so that end is filled in from the germline J gene. This sequence joins TRBV6-1 and TRBJ2-1; 11 bases fit TRBD2. The V gene end was trimmed by 2 bases and the J gene end by 5 bases; junction bases not matched to a gene: 5. There are 16 residues in the CDR3. The germline V gene has CDR1 MNHNS and CDR2 SASEGT. The CDR3 sequence is CASSELLAGAHNEQFF. CDR3 DNA, as far as it was read: TGTGCCAGCAGTGAATTACTAGCGGGGGCCCACAATGAG.

About this clone itself: With the read ending 3 residues before the CDR3 end, the germline J gene is used to fill in that end. The J gene is TRBJ2-2, the V gene TRBV19; D remains ambiguous. CDR3 size: 17 residues. V was clipped by 7 bases and J by 0 bases, with 18 bases between them. Germline assignment: CDR1 LNHDA and CDR2 SQIVND (reference sequence). The CDR3 spells CASTPPPNAANTGELFF. The CDR3 bases that were read are TGTGCCAGTACCCCACCGCCGAACGCGGCGAACACCGGGGAG.

Turning to this clone: The read comes to an end 3 residues before the CDR3 does, leaving the germline J gene to fill in the end. The chain combines TRBV20-1 with TRBJ2-1; perhaps TRBD1 as D (6 bases). This CDR3 region has 15 residues. The V end was cut by 6 bases, the J end by 9 bases, with 24 bases between. Germline V gene lookup returns CDR1 DFQATT and CDR2 SNEGSKA (reference sequence). CDR3 DNA, as far as it was read: TGCAGTGCCAGTGGCCAACAGGGTTTTTCGGGTGAG. It codes for CSASGQQGFSGE. In full, the CDR3 reads CSASGQQGFSGEQFF.

About this clone itself: Read coverage stops 3 residues before the CDR3 terminus; the germline J gene supplies the remainder. V and J are TRBV24-1 and TRBJ2-5; D uncertain. The ends were cut back, 0 bases at V and 5 bases at J, with 12 bases in the middle. Germline V gene data show CDR1 as KGHDR and CDR2 as SFDVKD. The CDR3 is 15 residues long. This chain's CDR3 is CATSDLHGHLETQYF. The covered CDR3 bases are TGTGCCACCAGTGATTTGCACGGTCATCTGGAGACC.